The sequence of this T cell receptor (beta chain) was determined in a study of CD8 T cells in ankylosing spondylitis. Whole-study results and caveats: Eight or nine highly homologous variants made up a TCR beta motif that seemed to typify ankylosing spondylitis blood. Some motif variants had been reported before (in reactive arthritis synovial fluid and blood). Reported data indicate significant enrichment of disease-linked clones within matched ankylosing spondylitis synovial fluid.

V lost 0 bases, J lost 5 bases, and 1 base stayed unmatched. This CDR3 is 14 amino acids long. By quantitative 5'-RACE with molecular barcodes, the TCR beta libraries were made. Each CDR3 protein is one row after TCRdb ran MiXCR on the 5' RACE reads. The sample lists approximately 180,000 distinct CDR3 sequences, 18% occurring once. This clonotype was seen many times. No antigen is known for it. The receptor comes from a male donor aged 10 to 35 with ankylosing spondylitis or in good health (not recorded which). What was sequenced was blood, either unsorted or a sorted T cell fraction (not recorded which). The chain links TRBV12-3 or TRBV12-4 to TRBJ1-5; TRBD1 agrees at 7 bases. CDR3: CASSLAGGDQPQHF. CDR3 DNA sequence: TGTGCCAGCAGTTTAGCAGGGGGCGATCAGCCCCAGCATTTT.